Reported below is one T cell receptor beta chain. The antigen is not known. The data are from a study of monozygotic twins with inflammatory bowel disease. Findings of the study overall: Patient repertoire variability may have increased through differing immunosuppressive treatments.

This CDR3 region has 14 residues. Germline V lookup: CDR1 SGDLS, CDR2 YYNGEE. After re-calling the 5' RACE reads, TCRdb lists one entry per CDR3 protein, DNA absent. This repertoire comprises 400,000 to 500,000 distinct CDR3 sequences; its ten largest clones make up 2% to 3%. The sample consisted of blood. The sequence was collected from a human donor with ulcerative colitis or Crohn's disease, or a healthy co-twin of an affected twin (not recorded which). The chain carries TRBV9 and TRBJ1-5; TCRdb names TRBD1, which stays unverified in the absence of DNA. The CDR3: CASSVTGGPQPQHF.